The clone carrying this TCR beta chain was seen once. Sequenced by immunoSEQ multiplex PCR; TCRdb stores in-frame clones only, minus some. The sample holds tens of thousands of clones, roughly four fifths seen once. The sample belongs to a study of blood T cell repertoires in COVID-19. Whole-study context: Sites across the United States, Italy and Spain contributed samples from acute and convalescent COVID-19. PBMCs, B-cell-depleted T cells, or T cells provided the cDNA or gDNA that made up the material.

The V and J ends lost 4 bases and 2 bases respectively, with 15 bases between them. The CDR3 is made up of 15 amino acids. CDR1 SGHNT and CDR2 YYREEE come from the germline V gene (reference sequence). V and J are TRBV5-4 and TRBJ2-5; a weak D match, TRBD2 (5 bases). The clonotype was recovered from a man between 60 and 75 years old with active COVID-19. The specimen sequenced was peripheral blood. The DNA of the CDR3 is TGTGCCAGCAGCCCCCGCGGCCTAGCTCAAGAGACCCAGTACTTC. It translates to CASSPRGLAQETQYF.